The T cell receptor (beta chain) described here comes from a study of identical twins. Study-level points and caveats: The abundant beta clonotypes from cord blood had fewer insertions, and memory repertoires had none of this. Not following the same donors, the study drew its conclusions from cross-sectional statistical analysis.

This clonotype was counted between two and nine times. Its target is unknown. TCRdb redid the calling of the 5' RACE reads with MiXCR, one entry per CDR3 protein. The sample records approximately 600,000 distinct CDR3 sequences, more than 9% being singletons. Healthy Caucasians, and only they, were the donors. These data are also associated with another study on yellow fever vaccine responses in identical twins.

The clonotype comes from a woman aged 18-29 years in good health. The sequenced sample was PBMCs.

The CDR3 here is CASSIAGGASTDTQYF. The CDR3 bases are TGTGCCAGCAGCATTGCAGGGGGCGCAAGCACAGATACGCAGTATTTT. This chain joins TRBV7-2 and TRBJ2-3; 8 bases map to TRBD1. Germline assignment: CDR1 SGHTA and CDR2 FQGNSA. V was pared by 5 bases and J by 0 bases, with 7 bases of the junction left unmatched. The CDR3 sequence is 16 residues long.